The subject of this entry is one T cell receptor beta chain. Its target is unknown. CDR3 size: 14 residues. CDR1 and CDR2 (germline): PRHDT, FYEKMQ (reference sequence). The V end lost 5 bases, the J end lost 4 bases, and 14 bases lay between the germline ends. Reverse transcription of extracted RNA yielded cDNA, which provided the sequencing template. TCRdb keeps only in-frame clones here, not all; method: immunoSEQ multiplex PCR. The data show 150,000 or so clones, about three fifths seen once. The entry originates in a study of CD8+ T cells in alopecia areata. Study-level findings and limits: Sequences from scalp samples also cover resident alphabeta T cells of normal skin.

This material consisted of CD4+ T cells sorted from blood, taken at week 0. The receptor comes from a human donor with alopecia areata. V gene TRBV13 combines with J gene TRBJ1-1; tentative D call: TRBD1 (6 bases). The CDR3 is CASSLVGGGTEAFF. For the CDR3, the DNA is TGTGCCAGCAGCCTGGTGGGGGGCGGCACTGAAGCTTTCTTT.